The text below deals with one TCR beta chain. Its antigen is unidentified. Amplification used 60 Vbeta primers and 13 Jbeta primers. Method: immunoSEQ multiplex PCR; TCRdb's copy keeps in-frame clones and lacks some. Of roughly 58,000 clones listed, about 80% are singletons. Germline V gene data show CDR1 as MNHEY and CDR2 as SMNVEV (reference sequence). Deletions cut 6 bases from V and 2 bases from J, with 16 bases between. This CDR3 spans 15 amino acids. The source of the sample is a study of cytomegalovirus exposure and HLA in healthy donors. Findings of the study overall: In a later analysis, CMV-associated beta chains were mostly HLA-associated, it appeared. Earlier analysis looked at TCR beta V segments, and most were productive about 90% or about 30% of the time.

Sequencing was carried out using PBMCs. V gene TRBV27 combines with J gene TRBJ2-5; a weak D match, TRBD2 (5 bases). The receptor was derived from a woman aged 40 to 50 in good health and CMV-seronegative. The CDR3 reads CASSPLGSRQETQYF. The DNA for the CDR3 is TGTGCCAGCAGCCCCCTTGGGAGCAGGCAAGAGACCCAGTACTTC.